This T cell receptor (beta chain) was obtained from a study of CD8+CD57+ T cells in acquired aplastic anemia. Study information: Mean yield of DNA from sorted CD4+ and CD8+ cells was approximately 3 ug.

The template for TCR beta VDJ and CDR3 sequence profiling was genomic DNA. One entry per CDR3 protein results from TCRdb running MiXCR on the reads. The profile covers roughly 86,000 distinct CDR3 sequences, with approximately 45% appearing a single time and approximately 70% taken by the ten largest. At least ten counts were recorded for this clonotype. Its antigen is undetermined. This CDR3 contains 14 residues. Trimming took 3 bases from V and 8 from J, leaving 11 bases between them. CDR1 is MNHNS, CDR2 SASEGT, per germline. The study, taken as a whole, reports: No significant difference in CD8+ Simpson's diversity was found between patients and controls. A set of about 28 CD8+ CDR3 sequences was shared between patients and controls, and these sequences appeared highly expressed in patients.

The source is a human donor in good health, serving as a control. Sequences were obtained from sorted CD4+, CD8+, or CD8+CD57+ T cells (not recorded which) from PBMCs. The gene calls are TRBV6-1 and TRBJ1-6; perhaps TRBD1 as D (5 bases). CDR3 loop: CASSDEQGDSPLHF. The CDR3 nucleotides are TGTGCCAGCAGTGACGAGCAGGGTGATTCACCCCTCCACTTT.